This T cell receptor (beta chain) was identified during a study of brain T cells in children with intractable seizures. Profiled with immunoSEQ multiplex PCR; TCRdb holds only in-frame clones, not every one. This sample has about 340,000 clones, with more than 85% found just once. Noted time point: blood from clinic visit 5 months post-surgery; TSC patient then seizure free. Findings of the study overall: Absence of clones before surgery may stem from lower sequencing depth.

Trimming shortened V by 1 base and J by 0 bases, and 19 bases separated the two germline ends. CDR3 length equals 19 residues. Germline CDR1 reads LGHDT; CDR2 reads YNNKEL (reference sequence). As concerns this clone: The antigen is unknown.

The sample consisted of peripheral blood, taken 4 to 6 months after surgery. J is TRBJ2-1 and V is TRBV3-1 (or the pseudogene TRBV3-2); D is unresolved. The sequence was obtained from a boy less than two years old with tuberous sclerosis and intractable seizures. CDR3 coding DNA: TGTGCCAGCAGCCAAGGTAAGGAATCAGGCCTAAGCTCCTACAATGAGCAGTTCTTC. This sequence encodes CASSQGKESGLSSYNEQFF.